These 14 T cell receptor beta chains came from one sample sequenced in a study of OX40 agonist ivuxolimab in advanced cancers. The protocol was immunoSEQ multiplex PCR, while the TCRdb copy is restricted to in-frame clones and leaves out a portion. The table lists 90,000 or so clones, 85% to 90% of them singletons, with 0.33% in the top ten. The specimen was CD4+ or CD8+ T cells sorted from blood, collected in a trial of the OX40 agonist ivuxolimab. These receptors were collected from an adult with an advanced solid tumor such as melanoma, head and neck, liver or kidney cancer.

This chain uses TRBV7-2 with TRBJ1-5; TRBD1 agrees at 9 bases. V shed 5 bases and J 7 bases; nucleotides not matched to a gene: 9. From germline, CDR1 is SGHTA and CDR2 FQGNSA. This CDR3 has 15 residues. This chain's CDR3 is CASSPTGGTGQPQHF. CDR3 in DNA: TGTGCCAGCAGCCCCACAGGGGGCACAGGGCAGCCCCAGCATTTT.

The rearrangement uses TRBV18 and TRBJ2-1, with D unresolved. CDR1 and CDR2 (germline): KGHSH, LQKENI. Trimming cost V 0 bases and J 9 bases, with 9 bases left between them. This CDR3 region has 13 residues. The CDR3 loop reads CASSPPISGEQFF. The CDR3 coding sequence is TGTGCCAGCTCACCACCGATTTCCGGTGAGCAGTTCTTC.

The chain joins TRBV2 to TRBJ1-5, with unresolved D. Germline V gene sequence: CDR1 SNHLY, CDR2 FYNNEI. V was cut by 7 bases and J by 4 bases, with 17 bases left in between. CDR3 length: 15 residues. The CDR3 nucleotides are TGTGCCAGCACGCCCGATCCCTTCAGGAATCAGCCCCAGCATTTT. It codes for CASTPDPFRNQPQHF.

The chain is built from TRBV6-1 and TRBJ2-7; 7 bases map to TRBD2. Germline CDR1 is MNHNS and CDR2 is SASEGT. The CDR3 spans 11 residues. Trimming cost V 4 bases and J 9 bases; bases outside gene matches: 3. The CDR3 loop reads CASSGGGVQYF. In DNA form, the CDR3 reads TGTGCCAGCAGTGGTGGGGGGGTGCAGTACTTC.

The V gene is TRBV19, the J gene TRBJ1-1; D uncertain. Deletions cut 5 bases from V and 11 bases from J, with 18 bases between. Germline values: CDR1 LNHDA, CDR2 SQIVND (reference sequence). The CDR3 totals 13 residues. The CDR3 region is CASSLRSYPGAFF. The DNA for the CDR3 is TGTGCCAGTAGTCTTCGGTCATACCCTGGGGCTTTCTTT.

The chain joins TRBV5-4 to TRBJ1-1, with 10 bases aligning to TRBD1. Per the germline V gene, CDR1 is SGHNT and CDR2 is YYREEE (reference sequence). This CDR3 is built from 16 residues. Trimming took 2 bases from V and 3 from J; bases not matched to a gene: 7. CDR3 nucleotides: TGTGCCAGCAGCTTCCCGGGACAGGGGTTTCACACTGAAGCTTTCTTT. Amino acids: CASSFPGQGFHTEAFF.

V is TRBV9 and J is TRBJ1-2; the D is unclear. The CDR3 has 13 amino acids. The V end lost 0 bases, the J end lost 6 bases, and 9 bases lay between the germline ends. Looked up from germline, CDR1 is SGDLS and CDR2 is YYNGEE. Here the CDR3 DNA reads TGTGCCAGCAGCGTAGCTTTGGGAGATGGCTACACCTTC. Protein sequence: CASSVALGDGYTF.

The gene calls are TRBV7-9 and TRBJ2-3; 7 positions match TRBD2. This CDR3 comprises 15 residues. The J segment lost 1 base and the V segment lost 1 base, leaving 2 bases of the junction unmatched. CDR1 and CDR2 from the germline V gene are SEHNR and FQNEAQ (reference sequence). CDR3 residues: CASSLGLAGTDTQYF. CDR3 DNA: TGTGCCAGCAGCTTAGGACTAGCTGGCACAGATACGCAGTATTTT.

The CDR3 region is CASSQDRDGYTF. CDR3 coding DNA: TGTGCCAGCAGTCAAGACAGGGACGGCTACACCTTC. The V and J genes are TRBV2 and TRBJ1-2; 7 bases line up with TRBD1. J gave up 8 bases and V 5 bases, and 5 bases lay outside the gene matches. The CDR3 has 12 residues. Germline-derived CDR1 and CDR2 are SNHLY and FYNNEI.

The chain uses TRBV5-4 and TRBJ2-7; 7 bases are shared with TRBD1. Trimming at V came to 4 bases and at J to 3 bases, leaving 10 bases not matched to a gene. Germline values: CDR1 SGHNT, CDR2 YYREEE (reference sequence). The CDR3 extends over 15 amino acids. The CDR3 bases are TGTGCCAGCAGCCCGGGACAGCTTGGAGGCTACGAGCAGTACTTC. The encoded protein is CASSPGQLGGYEQYF.

V and J are TRBV7-2 and TRBJ1-1, with D unclear. CDR1 SGHTA and CDR2 FQGNSA come from the germline V gene. The CDR3 is made up of 12 amino acids. Trimming removed 0 bases from V and 7 bases from J, with 6 bases in between. CDR3 sequence reads: CASSLALGEAFF. The DNA of the CDR3 is TGTGCCAGCAGCTTAGCGCTGGGTGAAGCTTTCTTT.

The chain employs TRBV25-1 and TRBJ1-2; D not resolved. This CDR3 is built from 17 residues. Germline-derived CDR1 and CDR2 are MGHDK and SYGVNS. V was trimmed by 1 base and J by 0 bases, leaving 15 bases between them. CDR3: CASSEFDFGTTNYGYTF. The CDR3 bases are TGTGCCAGCAGTGAATTCGACTTTGGCACAACTAACTATGGCTACACCTTC.

V usage is TRBV2 and J usage is TRBJ1-2; D is unclear. Per the germline V gene, CDR1 is SNHLY and CDR2 is FYNNEI. The CDR3 length is 11 residues. Trimming left V 1 base short and J 9 bases short, with 6 bases between. Here the CDR3 reads CASSEDLRYTF. CDR3 nucleotides: TGTGCCAGCAGTGAAGACTTGCGCTACACCTTC. The whole variable domain, filled in from reference TRBV2 and TRBJ1-2, reads EPEVTQTPSHQVTQMGQEVILRCVPISNHLYFYWYRQILGQKVEFLVSFYNNEISEKSEIFDDQFSVERPDGSNFTLKIRSTKLEDSAMYFCASSEDLRYTFGSGTRLTVV.

The V gene is TRBV7-2, the J gene TRBJ1-2; D might be TRBD1 (5 bases). This CDR3 contains 15 residues. From germline, CDR1 is SGHTA and CDR2 FQGNSA. The germline V and J ends were trimmed by 5 bases and 8 bases, with 21 bases remaining between them. The CDR3 DNA sequence: TGTGCCAGCAGCCCCCTCCCGGGGGTTGGGGACGGCTACACCTTC. This encodes CASSPLPGVGDGYTF. The full variable domain, in which reference TRBV7-2 and TRBJ1-2 provide the parts outside the CDR3, is GAGVSQSPSNKVTEKGKDVELRCDPISGHTALYWYRQSLGQGLEFLIYFQGNSAPDKSGLPSDRFSAERTGGSVSTLTIQRTQQEDSAVYLCASSPLPGVGDGYTFGSGTRLTVV.